This entry concerns a single T cell receptor beta chain. As yet, its antigen is unknown. This entry belongs to a study of cytomegalovirus exposure and HLA in healthy donors. Researchers ran the PCR with 60 Vbeta and 13 Jbeta primers. TCRdb keeps only in-frame clones here, not all; method: immunoSEQ multiplex PCR. This sample has about 150,000 clones, with roughly 85% found just once. Study-wide points: The classifier was said to identify cytomegalovirus status with high specificity and sensitivity. An analysis that was carried out later associated some 17,000 TCR beta sequences with HLA alleles at 0.05 false discovery rate.

The CDR3 loop spans 11 amino acids. J gave up 8 bases and V 8 bases, and 5 bases lay outside the gene matches. Looked up from germline, CDR1 is MDHEN and CDR2 is SYDVKM. This chain uses TRBV28 with TRBJ1-1; TRBD1 agrees at 7 bases. The sequencing input was PBMCs. The sequence came from a boy aged 2 to 10 in good health and CMV-seronegative. The chain's CDR3 is CASGWDREAFF. CDR3 nucleotides: TGTGCCAGCGGGTGGGACAGAGAAGCTTTCTTT.